Sequencing of this T cell receptor (beta chain) was carried out in a study of post-analysis software for immune sequencing data. Study summary: Disease trajectories encompassed relapsing-remitting, secondary progressive and progressive-relapsing multiple sclerosis. Study results and caveats: A handful of TRBV segments were significantly more frequent in patients than in controls. TRBV5-6, TRBV5-1 and TRBV20-1 were among these segments.

Trimming removed 6 bases at V and 6 bases at J, with 12 bases between. CDR3 length: 13 residues. The germline V gene encodes CDR1 ENHRY and CDR2 SYGVKD. A word on this clonotype: Its target is unknown.

Carried by the TCR beta cDNA libraries were unique molecular identifiers. Once about 0.95 to 10 million T cells were used, hundreds of thousands of cDNA molecules resulted. TCRdb re-called the PCR reads through MiXCR, storing one row per CDR3 protein. The table lists fewer than 850,000 distinct CDR3 sequences, about 27% of them singletons. The genes are TRBV10-3 and TRBJ1-5; D might be TRBD1 (5 bases). Specimen: blood. The source of this sequence is a girl aged 10-17 years with multiple sclerosis. The CDR3 DNA reads as TGTGCCATCAGGACAGATAACACTCAGCCCCAGCATTTT. Protein sequence: CAIRTDNTQPQHF.